These T cell receptor beta chains were read from a single sample in a study of control samples from healthy donors and cancer patients. Produced via immunoSEQ multiplex PCR; TCRdb's table is partial and in-frame only. The sample contains about 150,000 clones, more than 90% of which appear only once. Sequencing was done on a sample of blood. All receptors come from a young man in good health. Each CDR3 is given with its conserved first and last residue.

TRBJ1-5 14 TRBV27 CASSFGSSNQPQHF
TRBJ1-2 13 TRBV12-5 CASGLSGWDGYTF
TRBJ2-3 13 TRBV29-1 CSVAPTGHDTQYF
TRBJ1-5 15 TRBV6-5 CASLRGGQGNQPQHF
TRBJ1-5 14 TRBV6-1 CASSEGDRGQPQHF
TRBJ2-7 13 TRBV7-8 CASSLVDSYEQYF
TRBJ2-2 13 TRBV19 CASSIVWTGELFF
TRBJ2-7 11 TRBV29-1 CSVEDSYEQYF
TRBJ1-3 12 TRBV5-1 CASPSSGNTIYF
TRBJ1-1 15 TRBV13 CASSSGTGMNTEAFF
TRBJ1-5 15 TRBV11-1 CASSLGRGFNQPQHF
TRBJ1-1 13 TRBV10-1 CASKEHMNTEAFF
TRBJ1-1 14 TRBV27 CASSLYRGLSEAFF
TRBJ1-1 14 TRBV10-3 CAISDGQWDTEAFF
TRBJ2-7 16 TRBV10-1 CASSESTGGLSYEQYF